This entry is about one TCR beta chain. The antigen is not known. The data belong to a study of beta chain features in type 1 diabetes. The wider study: Sorted cell examination encompassed approximately 110 million cells across all samples.

The V gene lost 5 bases and the J gene lost 1 base, with 5 bases spanning the gap. The germline CDR1 and CDR2 sequences are DFQATT and SNEGSKA (reference sequence). The CDR3 has 11 amino acids. Study results and limitations: PCR might favor shorter templates, equally in patients and controls. TCRB CDR3s were moderately but significantly shorter in Type 1 diabetes patients in all four CD4+ subsets.

What was sequenced were expressed TCRB transcripts, since all of the isolated RNA had been reverse transcribed. TCRdb's copy holds only in-frame clones and misses some; the assay was immunoSEQ multiplex PCR. This table holds about 250,000 clones, 13% to 15% found once. V gene TRBV20-1 combines with J gene TRBJ1-1; maybe TRBD1 (5 bases). This clonotype was obtained from a woman between 35 and 50 years old in good health. The specimen was naive CD4+ T cells from blood. The CDR3 reads CSAGQNTEAFF. CDR3 DNA sequence: TGCAGTGCTGGACAGAACACTGAAGCTTTCTTT.